The 4 T cell receptor beta chains listed next were all sequenced from one sample in a study of molecular identifiers for immune sequencing clone quantification. TCRdb re-called the PCR reads with MiXCR, one entry per CDR3 protein. The sample holds a few hundred thousand distinct CDR3 sequences, roughly a quarter seen once. Sequenced: naive CD8+ T cells from blood, with Jurkat cell RNA spiked in. The subset is: FACS-sorted CD8+CD4-CCR7+CD45RA+ naive T cells. These receptors came from a human donor in good health. Some libraries in this study had Jurkat cell RNA spiked in.

This clonotype was observed a handful of times. One junction end disagrees with the germline gene, perhaps due to a read error. The chain is built from TRBV13 and TRBJ1-4, with TRBD1 as a possible D gene (5 bases). The CDR3 runs 16 residues. Germline-derived CDR1 and CDR2 are PRHDT and FYEKMQ (reference sequence). The CDR3 loop is CASSLGVGGSYEKLFF. Here the CDR3 DNA reads TGTGCCAGCAGCCTAGGGGTCGGGGGGTCCTACGAAAAACTGTTTTTT.

Notes on this clonotype: A much larger clone differs from this one at a single base, so this may be a read error. The chain combines TRBV14 with TRBJ1-2; the D is unclear. The V gene's germline CDR1 is SGHDN and CDR2 FVKESK. The CDR3 covers 16 residues. CDR3 protein: CASSQLSRSPNCGYTF. The CDR3 bases are TGTGCCAGCAGCCAATTGAGTCGGTCCCCCAACTGTGGCTACACCTTC.

This chain's CDR3 is CASSLIPAGGPLYEQYF. CDR3 bases: TGTGCCAGCAGTTTGATCCCAGCGGGAGGGCCTCTATACGAGCAGTACTTC. J is TRBJ2-7 and V is TRBV27; TRBD2 matches 10 bases. Losses at the gene ends were 3 bases for V and 4 bases for J; bases not matched to a gene: 12. This CDR3 has 17 residues. Germline CDR1 reads MNHEY; CDR2 reads SMNVEV (reference sequence).

This clonotype was detected many times. The CDR3 DNA sequence: TGCAGCGTGACGGATATGGGCACCGGGGAGCTGTTTTTT. This codes for CSVTDMGTGELFF. The chain combines TRBV29-1 with TRBJ2-2; D is uncertain. Germline assignment: CDR1 SQVTM and CDR2 ANQGSEA. The CDR3 length is 13 residues. Deletions cut 6 bases from V and 4 bases from J, with 12 bases between.